The T cell receptor (beta chain) under discussion was sequenced for a study of neurological immune-mediated disorders. Looking at the study overall: Multiple sclerosis patients numbered some 34, with some 31 relapsing-remitting and 3 secondary progressive. Study-wide points: Phylogenetic grouping assigned the repertoires of 18 of 34 multiple sclerosis patients to a single related-CDR3 cluster, which may represent a signature.

This clonotype occurred many times. Its cognate antigen is unknown. TCRdb re-called the 5' RACE reads through MiXCR, storing one row per CDR3 protein. The sample lists about 70,000 distinct CDR3 sequences; 2.5% to 4% were seen once. PBMCs stored at -80 C, numbering 2 million, were the origin of the unsorted libraries. This sequence originates from a woman between 45 and 60 years old with multiple sclerosis. The sequenced material came from PBMCs.

The CDR3 is CASSPQGHGAELFF. The CDR3, as DNA: TGTGCCAGCTCACCACAGGGACACGGCGCGGAGCTGTTTTTT. V and J are TRBV18 and TRBJ2-2; D might be TRBD1 (6 bases). V lost 1 base and J 10 bases, leaving 13 bases between the germline ends. The length of the CDR3 is 14 residues. The germline gives CDR1 KGHSH, CDR2 LQKENI.